This is a list of T cell receptor beta chains from one sample in a study of shared clonotypes between healthy human individuals. Repertoires were generated with immunoSEQ multiplex PCR, while TCRdb's copy carries only in-frame clones and drops some. The sample contains hundreds of thousands of clones, approximately 95% of which appear only once. Material: naive CD4+ T cells sorted from blood. Receptors originate from a woman aged 30 to 39 in good health. CDR3s include the opening cysteine and the closing phenylalanine or tryptophan. D genes are given only for firm matches. Not all rows give a size; the values are once, few, many and, for expanded clones, a class.

D | J | size | V | DNA | CDR3
. | TRBJ1-2 | . | TRBV5-1 | TGCGCCAGCAGCTTCTCACTGGACACTACGACTGGCTACACCTTC | CASSFSLDTTTGYTF
. | TRBJ2-7 | few | TRBV5-1 | TGCGCCAGCAGCTCGGGGGCGAACGAGCAGTACTTC | CASSSGANEQYF
TRBD1 | TRBJ2-1 | . | TRBV13 | TGTGCCAGCAGCCCTACGGTCGGCCGACAGGGGTTGGATGAGCAGTTCTTC | CASSPTVGRQGLDEQFF
TRBD1 | TRBJ2-5 | . | TRBV28 | TGTGCCAGCAGTCCGCAACAGGGGTACCAAGAGACCCAGTACTTC | CASSPQQGYQETQYF
. | TRBJ2-5 | once | TRBV6-5 | TGTGTATCGGGGCCCTCCTCAGAGACCCAGTACTTC | CVSGPSSETQYF
. | TRBJ2-5 | . | TRBV21-1 | TGTGCCAGCAGCAAACCCACTAGCGGGCCTTTAGGGACCCAGTACTTC | CASSKPTSGPLGTQYF
. | TRBJ2-1 | . | TRBV28 | TGTGCCAGCAGTCCACAAGAGGGTTCAAACCAGTTCTTC | CASSPQEGSNQFF
. | TRBJ2-2 | . | TRBV25-1 | TGTGCCAGCAGTGAAGGTACCGGGGAGCTGTTTTTT | CASSEGTGELFF
. | TRBJ2-3 | few | TRBV27 | TGTGCCAGCAGCACGGGGGTCCCAGATACGCAGTATTTT | CASSTGVPDTQYF
. | TRBJ2-7 | . | TRBV11-2 | TGTGCCAGCAGCTTAGGCCGCAGAAGACCTTCCTACGAGCAGTACTTC | CASSLGRRRPSYEQYF
. | TRBJ2-2 | . | TRBV18 | TGTGCCAGCTCACCCCCGAGTAAGACCGGGGAGCTGTTTTTT | CASSPPSKTGELFF
. | TRBJ2-7 | once | TRBV30 | TGTGCCCCGAGGGCAGATTCCTACGAGCAGTACTTC | CAPRADSYEQYF
TRBD1 | TRBJ1-5 | . | TRBV9 | TGTGCCAGCAGCGTGGATGCCGGGACAGGGTTAAGCAATCAGCCCCAGCATTTT | CASSVDAGTGLSNQPQHF
. | TRBJ2-7 | . | TRBV28 | TGTGCCAGCAGTCCGAGGAAGGGCAGGGGCTCCTACGAGCAGTACTTC | CASSPRKGRGSYEQYF
TRBD2 | TRBJ2-5 | . | TRBV10-1 | TGCGCCAGCAGTGCACTAGCGGGAGGAGGTGAAGAGACCCAGTACTTC | CASSALAGGGEETQYF
. | TRBJ2-5 | . | TRBV4-1 | TGCGCCAGCAGCCAAGTACATTTAGGGACCCAGTACTTC | CASSQVHLGTQYF
TRBD1 | TRBJ2-7 | . | TRBV5-1 | TGCGCCAGCAGCTTGGTGACAGGGTCCAACGAGCAGTACTTC | CASSLVTGSNEQYF
. | TRBJ1-2 | . | TRBV6-5 | TGTGCCAGCTGGGTCGGGGACTATGGCTACACCTTC | CASWVGDYGYTF
TRBD2 | TRBJ2-2 | . | TRBV29-1 | TGCAGCATCCCCGGGACTAGCGCGGGCACCGGGGAGCTGTTTTTT | CSIPGTSAGTGELFF
. | TRBJ1-5 | . | TRBV28 | TGTGCCAGCAGTGGGTCGGGGAATCAGCCCCAGCATTTT | CASSGSGNQPQHF
. | TRBJ2-5 | . | TRBV28 | TGTGCCAGCAGTTTAGAACGAGAGACCCAGTACTTC | CASSLERETQYF
. | TRBJ2-7 | . | TRBV30 | TGTGCCTGGAGGGTGGCCTACGAGCAGTACTTC | CAWRVAYEQYF
. | TRBJ1-5 | . | TRBV15 | TGTGCCACCAGCAGAGATTGGACACAGAATCAGCCCCAGCATTTT | CATSRDWTQNQPQHF
. | TRBJ2-1 | . | TRBV2 | TGTGCCAGCAGTGTTTTCTCGGGGAGGAACAATGAGCAGTTCTTC | CASSVFSGRNNEQFF
. | TRBJ1-1 | . | TRBV7-7 | TGTGCCAGCAGCTTGGCAGAGAACACTGAAGCTTTCTTT | CASSLAENTEAFF
TRBD1 | TRBJ1-4 | . | TRBV2 | TGTGCCAGCAGAAGGACAGGAGCAACTAATGAAAAACTGTTTTTT | CASRRTGATNEKLFF
. | TRBJ2-7 | . | TRBV5-5 | TGTGCCAGCAGCTCCCGGGACATACTACCCTACGAGCAGTACTTC | CASSSRDILPYEQYF
. | TRBJ2-4 | . | TRBV2 | TGTGCCAGCAGTGACCTGACGGCAGCCAAAAACATTCAGTACTTC | CASSDLTAAKNIQYF
TRBD2 | TRBJ2-1 | . | TRBV29-1 | TGCAGCGTTGACCTAGCGGGAGCGTATGAGCAGTTCTTC | CSVDLAGAYEQFF
TRBD2 | TRBJ2-1 | . | TRBV5-1 | TGCGCCAGCAGGACTAGCGGGATTTACTACAATGAGCAGTTCTTC | CASRTSGIYYNEQFF
TRBD2 | TRBJ2-5 | . | TRBV5-4 | TGTGCCAGCAGCTTCGGGACTAGCGGGAGGAGGGAGACCCAGTACTTC | CASSFGTSGRRETQYF
TRBD1 | TRBJ1-1 | . | TRBV7-9 | TGTGCCAGCAGCTTGACAGACAGGGCAGCTGAAGCTTTCTTT | CASSLTDRAAEAFF
TRBD2 | TRBJ2-7 | . | TRBV6-5 | TGTGCCAGCAGTAAGCGGGAGGGCCCCTACGAGCAGTACTTC | CASSKREGPYEQYF
TRBD2 | TRBJ2-3 | . | TRBV5-1 | TGCGCCAGCAGCTCCGGGACTAGTGTCGCAGATACGCAGTATTTT | CASSSGTSVADTQYF
TRBD1 | TRBJ1-2 | . | TRBV9 | TGTGCCAGCAGCGTGAAGGGGACAGCGAAACTCTATGGCTACACCTTC | CASSVKGTAKLYGYTF
. | TRBJ2-7 | . | TRBV11-2 | TGTGCCAGCAGCGGACCTCCCGTCACCGAGCAGTACTTC | CASSGPPVTEQYF
TRBD2 | TRBJ2-1 | once | TRBV7-9 | TGTGCCCTAGCGGGGGGCCACTCCTACAATGAGCAGTTCTTC | CALAGGHSYNEQFF
. | TRBJ2-1 | . | TRBV6-1 | TGTGCCAGCAGTGAAGCGCTTCCCGGGGGCAATGAGCAGTTCTTC | CASSEALPGGNEQFF
. | TRBJ1-5 | . | TRBV28 | TGTGCCAGCACCCCTGATTATACCAATCAGCCCCAGCATTTT | CASTPDYTNQPQHF
. | TRBJ2-6 | . | TRBV6-5 | TGTGCCAGCGGGTACTCTGGGGCCAACGTCCTGACTTTC | CASGYSGANVLTF
TRBD1 | TRBJ1-4 | once | TRBV7-9 | TGTGCCAGCAGCCTGAGACAGGGACAAGGTGAAAAACTGTTTTTT | CASSLRQGQGEKLFF